Below are 25 T cell receptor beta chains sequenced from a single sample in a study of T cell repertoires in cytomegalovirus infection. The antigens for these receptors are not known. TCRdb itself ran the reads through MiXCR, one entry per CDR3 protein. Of 43,000 or so distinct CDR3 sequences in the sample, approximately 19% were seen once. Sequencing was performed on CD8+ T cells from cultured PBMCs, taken from culture after CMV antigen stimulation. The source of these receptors is a human donor in good health (CMV status not recorded). Some clones in this sample may be carry-over from other donors' samples.

Many counts were recorded for this clonotype. This rearrangement joins TRBV7-9 to TRBJ2-1, with 7 bases lining up with TRBD2. The CDR3 totals 16 residues. Germline V CDR1 and CDR2: SEHNR, FQNEAQ (reference sequence). The V gene end was trimmed by 6 bases and the J gene end by 0 bases; junction bases not matched to a gene: 8. CDR3 loop: CASSWTSLSSYNEQFF. The CDR3 DNA is TGTGCCAGCAGTTGGACTAGTCTGAGCTCCTACAATGAGCAGTTCTTC. The whole variable domain, remainder taken from reference TRBV7-9 and TRBJ2-1, is DTGVSQNPRHKITKRGQNVTFRCDPISEHNRLYWYRQTLGQGPEFLTYFQNEAQLEKSRLLSDRFSAERPKGSFSTLEIQRTEQGDSAMYLCASSWTSLSSYNEQFFGPGTRLTVL.

This chain connects TRBV29-1 to TRBJ1-2, with 7 bases that match TRBD1. The length of the CDR3 is 12 residues. Trimming at V came to 6 bases and at J to 2 bases, leaving 3 bases not matched to a gene. Germline CDR1 and CDR2: SQVTM and ANQGSEA. Here the CDR3 DNA reads TGCAGCGTGACGGGACAGAACTATGGCTACACCTTC. As protein: CSVTGQNYGYTF.

This chain connects TRBV4-3 to TRBJ2-7; no reliable D call. Germline V gives CDR1 LGHNA, CDR2 YSLEER. The CDR3 consists of 18 residues. The germline V and J ends were trimmed by 4 bases and 3 bases, with 25 bases remaining between them. Here the CDR3 DNA reads TGCGCCAGCAGCCCCGTGACGCGAAATTCAGAACGGCACTACGAGCAGTACTTC. Residues: CASSPVTRNSERHYEQYF.

A few counts support this clonotype. The CDR3 sequence is CASSPLDSYEQYF. Here the CDR3 DNA reads TGTGCCAGCAGCCCATTGGACAGTTACGAGCAGTACTTC. The chain couples TRBV3-1 to TRBJ2-7, with D possibly TRBD1 on 6 matching bases. This CDR3 comprises 13 residues. The ends were cut back, 4 bases at V and 4 bases at J, with 11 bases in the middle. Germline V gene data show CDR1 as LGHDT and CDR2 as YNNKEL (reference sequence).

This clonotype was detected a few times. The chain has TRBV6-4 and TRBJ2-3; 8 nucleotides agree with TRBD2. Germline values: CDR1 MRHNA, CDR2 SNTAGT. The junction had 4 bases not matched to a gene; V was cut back by 3 bases and J by 2 bases. CDR3 length: 15 residues. As DNA, the CDR3 is TGTGCCAGCAGTGAGGAGCGGGGGTCCACAGATACGCAGTATTTT. Translated: CASSEERGSTDTQYF.

This clonotype was counted between two and nine times. The chain couples TRBV30 to TRBJ1-6, with D uncertain. The ends were cut back, 0 bases at V and 6 bases at J, with 9 bases in the middle. The CDR3 has 14 amino acids. Germline V CDR1 and CDR2: GTSNPN, SVGIG (reference sequence). CDR3 loop: CAWSVSGVNSPLHF. The DNA of the CDR3 is TGTGCCTGGAGTGTATCAGGAGTTAATTCACCCCTCCACTTT.

This clonotype came up many times. The rearrangement uses TRBV10-2 and TRBJ2-7; 12 bases are a match to TRBD2. J lost 5 bases, V lost 4 bases, and 3 bases had no gene match. The germline gives CDR1 WSHSY, CDR2 SAAADI. This CDR3 comprises 14 residues. CDR3 protein: CASSVLAGGNEQYF. In DNA, the CDR3 is TGCGCCAGCAGTGTCCTAGCGGGAGGGAACGAGCAGTACTTC.

This clonotype ranks as large. The chain carries TRBV13 and TRBJ2-1; D ambiguous. CDR3 length: 12 residues. Germline CDR1 and CDR2: PRHDT and FYEKMQ (reference sequence). V lost 0 bases and J lost 7, with 4 bases in between. The CDR3 DNA sequence: TGTGCCAGCAGCTTAGGCAGTAATGAGCAGTTCTTC. Encoded protein: CASSLGSNEQFF.

This clonotype has just a few counts. The V gene is TRBV6-2 or TRBV6-3, the J gene TRBJ1-1, with D tentatively TRBD1 (6 bases). V dropped 2 bases and J dropped 0 bases, with 16 bases sitting between them. In germline, CDR1 is MNHEY, CDR2 SVGEGT. The CDR3 runs to 17 residues. The CDR3 is CASSYDLTDRMNTEAFF. The DNA of the CDR3 is TGTGCCAGCAGTTACGATCTAACCGACAGGATGAACACTGAAGCTTTCTTT.

There are many counts of this clonotype. The chain uses TRBV6-1 and TRBJ2-4; 9 bases fit TRBD2. CDR3 length: 16 residues. The germline CDR1 and CDR2 sequences are MNHNS and SASEGT. J gave up 1 base and V 3 bases, and 4 bases lay outside the gene matches. The CDR3 loop reads CASSEGAGGAKNIQYF. CDR3 nucleotides: TGTGCCAGCAGTGAGGGGGCGGGAGGGGCCAAAAACATTCAGTACTTC.

This rearrangement joins TRBV12-3 or TRBV12-4 to TRBJ2-7; TRBD2 matches 8 bases. The CDR3 loop spans 14 amino acids. With V trimmed by 5 bases and J by 3 bases, 6 bases remained unmatched. The CDR3 region has the DNA TGTGCCAGCAGTCGGAGCGGGAGAGGCTACGAGCAGTACTTC. It is translated as CASSRSGRGYEQYF.

This clonotype occurred a few times. V usage is TRBV9 and J usage is TRBJ2-5, with 8 bases fitting TRBD2. Trimming took 4 bases from V and 1 from J; bases not matched to a gene: 6. The CDR3 covers 15 residues. Germline assignment: CDR1 SGDLS and CDR2 YYNGEE. Written as DNA, the CDR3 is TGTGCCAGCAGCCCCGGGGGGGGCCGCCAAGAGACCCAGTACTTC. It translates to CASSPGGGRQETQYF.

The table lists this clonotype with a few counts. The chain employs TRBV7-9 and TRBJ2-7; 8 nucleotides match TRBD1. The junction had 7 bases not matched to a gene; V was cut back by 2 bases and J by 4 bases. This CDR3 spans 15 amino acids. The V gene's germline CDR1 is SEHNR and CDR2 FQNEAQ (reference sequence). Here the CDR3 reads CASSLLGQGIYEQYF. Here the CDR3 DNA reads TGTGCCAGCAGCTTACTAGGACAGGGTATTTACGAGCAGTACTTC.

This clonotype was detected ten times or more. CDR3 bases: TGCAGTGCCACTTTGGGGGGAAACACCATATATTTT. Amino acid sequence: CSATLGGNTIYF. This chain links TRBV20-1 with TRBJ1-3; unclear D gene. The CDR3 is 12 amino acids. CDR1 DFQATT and CDR2 SNEGSKA come from the germline V gene (reference sequence). V was clipped by 6 bases and J by 4 bases, with 10 bases between them.

J is TRBJ2-1 and V is TRBV12-3 or TRBV12-4; D perhaps matches TRBD1 (5 bases). The CDR3 loop spans 14 amino acids. Trimming removed 5 bases at V and 4 bases at J, with 12 bases between. CDR3 protein: CASSHRQMYNEQFF. The CDR3 region has the DNA TGTGCCAGCAGTCATAGACAGATGTACAATGAGCAGTTCTTC.

This clonotype was seen a few times. This sequence joins TRBV27 and TRBJ1-2, with TRBD1 matching 9 bases. Germline V gene sequence: CDR1 MNHEY, CDR2 SMNVEV (reference sequence). V shed 0 bases, J shed 8 bases, and the junction held 7 bases outside the gene matches. The length of the CDR3 is 15 residues. CDR3 in amino acids: CASSLSGQGVGGYTF. CDR3 in DNA: TGTGCCAGCAGTTTATCGGGACAGGGCGTCGGCGGCTACACCTTC.

This clonotype was observed a handful of times. CDR3 protein: CASSLLLGELFF. Here the CDR3 DNA reads TGTGCCAGCAGCCTTTTGCTTGGGGAGCTGTTTTTT. The rearrangement joins TRBV5-6 to TRBJ2-2; D not certain. V was trimmed by 4 bases and J by 8 bases, leaving 9 bases between them. The CDR3 runs to 12 residues. Germline V gene data show CDR1 as SGHDT and CDR2 as YYEEEE.

This clonotype was seen a single time. A clone one base away is much larger, so this may be a read error. The rearrangement uses TRBV20-1 and TRBJ2-3, with 7 bases lining up with TRBD1. This CDR3 contains 15 residues. Germline loops: CDR1 DFQATT, CDR2 SNEGSKA (reference sequence). Trimming removed 5 bases from V and 5 bases from J; junction bases left unmatched: 13. In DNA form, the CDR3 reads TGCAGTGCTGTTATAGCGAGGGGGCCGATAGATACGCAGTATTTT. Translation gives CSAVIARGPIDTQYF.

The chain couples TRBV11-2 to TRBJ2-7; D tentatively reads TRBD1 or TRBD2 (5 bases each). V lost 5 bases to trimming and J lost 6 bases, with 23 bases between them. The CDR3 is 16 residues long. Germline-derived CDR1 and CDR2 are SGHAT and FQNNGV. CDR3 in DNA: TGTGCCAGCAGCCCGGGGAGTGGGACCCTTGGGGCCGAGCAGTACTTC. Translated, it gives CASSPGSGTLGAEQYF.

This clonotype was detected a few times. The chain carries TRBV7-9 and TRBJ2-7; 15 bases fit TRBD2. The V segment lost 3 bases and the J segment 2 bases; nucleotides outside the gene matches: 8. This CDR3 has 18 residues. Per the germline V gene, CDR1 is SEHNR and CDR2 is FQNEAQ (reference sequence). The CDR3 sequence: CASSFSGTSGRRPYEQYF. As DNA, the CDR3 is TGTGCCAGCAGCTTCAGCGGGACTAGCGGGAGGCGGCCCTACGAGCAGTACTTC.

This clonotype showed up just a few times. The rearrangement links TRBV12-3 or TRBV12-4 to TRBJ1-5; possible D gene TRBD1, 6 bases. The length of the CDR3 is 17 residues. V gave up 7 bases and J gave up 2 bases, with 21 bases separating them. CDR3: CASTQTGTRGGNQPQHF. The CDR3 nucleotides read TGTGCCAGCACCCAAACCGGGACAAGGGGGGGCAATCAGCCCCAGCATTTT.

This clonotype came up many times. The chain has TRBV29-1 and TRBJ2-7; perhaps D is TRBD1 or TRBD2 (7 bases each). The CDR3 contains 15 residues. V lost 0 bases and J 5 bases, leaving 17 bases between the germline ends. Germline V gene lookup returns CDR1 SQVTM and CDR2 ANQGSEA. This CDR3 is CSVEDGGGGGNEQYF. The CDR3 nucleotides are TGCAGCGTTGAAGATGGGGGAGGGGGCGGGAACGAGCAGTACTTC.

This sequence joins TRBV5-1 and TRBJ1-2, with D possibly being TRBD1 (6 bases). The CDR3 contains 13 residues. Between the trimmed V and J ends, which lost 4 bases and 2 bases, there was a span of 9 bases. Germline lookup yields CDR1 SGHRS and CDR2 YFSETQ. The CDR3 spells CASSPGQNYGYTF. CDR3 nucleotide sequence: TGCGCCAGCAGCCCCGGACAGAACTATGGCTACACCTTC. Using reference TRBV5-1 and TRBJ1-2 for the parts outside the CDR3, the full variable domain is KAGVTQTPRYLIKTRGQQVTLSCSPISGHRSVSWYQQTPGQGLQFLFEYFSETQRNKGNFPGRFSGRQFSNSRSEMNVSTLELGDSALYLCASSPGQNYGYTFGSGTRLTVV.

The rearrangement links TRBV5-1 to TRBJ2-1, with D perhaps TRBD2 (6 bases). Trimming pared 4 bases from V and 8 bases from J, leaving 19 bases between. The CDR3 is 15 residues long. Germline V gives CDR1 SGHRS, CDR2 YFSETQ. The CDR3 bases are TGCGCCAGCAGCCCGGGACTCCTGAATGGCGATGAGCAGTTCTTC. Translation: CASSPGLLNGDEQFF.

There are many counts of this clonotype. V is TRBV11-2 and J is TRBJ2-7; 9 bases are shared with TRBD2. The CDR3 totals 17 residues. With 0 bases clipped from V and 2 bases from J, the junction kept 8 bases outside the gene matches. The germline CDR1 and CDR2 sequences are SGHAT and FQNNGV. CDR3 sequence (DNA): TGTGCCAGCAGCTTAGAGGGCGGGAGGGCATTCACCTACGAGCAGTACTTC. Its translation is CASSLEGGRAFTYEQYF.